This T cell receptor beta chain was identified in a study of cytomegalovirus exposure and HLA in healthy donors. This PCR relied on a set of 60 Vbeta primers and 13 Jbeta primers. Sequenced by immunoSEQ multiplex PCR; TCRdb stores in-frame clones only, minus some. The repertoire includes approximately 190,000 clones, 77% of them detected once, and 2% to 2.5% sits in the top ten. Trimming took 3 bases from V and 0 from J; bases not matched to a gene: 4. Germline CDR1 KGHSH, CDR2 LQKENI. The CDR3 length is 16 residues. Sequencing was performed on PBMCs. The sequence derives from a woman aged 25 to 45 in good health and CMV-seropositive. The V call is TRBV18, the J call TRBJ2-1; 8 bases line up with TRBD2. In DNA, the CDR3 is TGTGCCAGCTCACCCCAGCGGGGGAGCTCCTACAATGAGCAGTTCTTC. Its translation: CASSPQRGSSYNEQFF.